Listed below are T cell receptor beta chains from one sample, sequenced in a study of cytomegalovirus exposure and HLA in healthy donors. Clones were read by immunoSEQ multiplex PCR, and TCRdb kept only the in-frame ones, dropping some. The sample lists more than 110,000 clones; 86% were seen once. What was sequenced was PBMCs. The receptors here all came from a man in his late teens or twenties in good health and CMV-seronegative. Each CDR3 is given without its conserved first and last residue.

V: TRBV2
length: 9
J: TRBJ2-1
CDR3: ASKVTGEQF

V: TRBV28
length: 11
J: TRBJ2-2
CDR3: ASIGGPTGELF

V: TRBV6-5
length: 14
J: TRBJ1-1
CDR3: ASSYSRTAVNTEAF

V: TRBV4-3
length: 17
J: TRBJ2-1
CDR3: ASSHTSGTPPHPYNEQF

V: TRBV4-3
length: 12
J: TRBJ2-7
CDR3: ASSEGTGTYEQY

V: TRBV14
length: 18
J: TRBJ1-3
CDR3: ASSQEWDRADGGNPGTIY

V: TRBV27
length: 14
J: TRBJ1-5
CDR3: ASSPQATLSFRPQH

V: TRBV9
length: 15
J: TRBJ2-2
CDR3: ASRGLAGAPNTGELF

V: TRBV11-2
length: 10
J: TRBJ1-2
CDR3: ASSAWEGRYT

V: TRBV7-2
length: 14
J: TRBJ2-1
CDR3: ASSLVGRGYTNEQF

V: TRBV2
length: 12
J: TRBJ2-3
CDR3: ASPVGSGTDTQY

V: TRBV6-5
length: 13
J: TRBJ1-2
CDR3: ASTSGGEDGYGYT

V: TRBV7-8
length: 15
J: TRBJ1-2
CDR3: ASSSGAGTGGIYGYT

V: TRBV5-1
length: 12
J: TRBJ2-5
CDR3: ASSFYIAGETQY

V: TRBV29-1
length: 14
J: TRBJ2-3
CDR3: SVALWLDRAADTQY

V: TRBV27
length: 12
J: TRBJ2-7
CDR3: ASSPGQGAYEQY

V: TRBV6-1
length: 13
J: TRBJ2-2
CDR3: ASSRRTVNTGELF

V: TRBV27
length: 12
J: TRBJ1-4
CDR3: ASSGTNYNEKLF

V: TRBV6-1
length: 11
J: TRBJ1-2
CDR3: ASTPGGGEGYT

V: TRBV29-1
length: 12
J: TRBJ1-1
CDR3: SVAIDPGNTEAF

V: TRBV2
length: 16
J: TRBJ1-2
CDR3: ASSEIGTGTVINYGYT

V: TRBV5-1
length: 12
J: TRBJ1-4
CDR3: ASSSGHPNEKLF

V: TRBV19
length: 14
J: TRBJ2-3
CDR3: ASSTRTGGGTDTQY

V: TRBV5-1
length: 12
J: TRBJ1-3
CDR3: ASSFGGDGNTIY

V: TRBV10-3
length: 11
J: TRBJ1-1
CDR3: AAQAVYDTEAF

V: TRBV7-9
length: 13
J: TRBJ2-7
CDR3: ASSLFEGAFYEQY

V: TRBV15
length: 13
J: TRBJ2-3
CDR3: ATSRDFSRGHTQY

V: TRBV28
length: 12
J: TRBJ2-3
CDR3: ASRQTGSADTQY

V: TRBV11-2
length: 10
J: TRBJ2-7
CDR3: ASSFAVPEQY

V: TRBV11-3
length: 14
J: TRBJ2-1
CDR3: ASSLDRGSPYNEQF

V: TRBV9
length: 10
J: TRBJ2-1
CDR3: ASSGNFNEQF

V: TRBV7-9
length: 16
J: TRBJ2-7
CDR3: ASSLWTPGDILRREQY

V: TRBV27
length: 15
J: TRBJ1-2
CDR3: ASSLGPGSGKGDGYT

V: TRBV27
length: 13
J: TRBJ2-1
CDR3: ASSPRTLGLHEQF

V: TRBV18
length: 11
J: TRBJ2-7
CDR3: ASSQVSLAEQY

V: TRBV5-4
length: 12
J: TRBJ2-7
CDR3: ASSPGTGTYEQY

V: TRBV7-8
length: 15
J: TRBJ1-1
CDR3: ASSLAPRTGKNTEAF

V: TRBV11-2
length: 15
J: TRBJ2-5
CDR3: ASSPNSGRLGEETQY

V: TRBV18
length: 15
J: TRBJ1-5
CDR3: ASSPRQDLRGNQPQH

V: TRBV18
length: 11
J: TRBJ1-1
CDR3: ASSPSRGTEAF

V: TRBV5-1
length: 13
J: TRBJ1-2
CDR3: ASSLAGRDIYGYT

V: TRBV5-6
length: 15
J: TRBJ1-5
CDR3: ASSRKDSGDSNQPQH

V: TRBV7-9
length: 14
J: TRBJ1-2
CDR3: ASSPSGQGVGRGYT

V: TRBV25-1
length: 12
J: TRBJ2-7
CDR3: ASSGTGESYEQY

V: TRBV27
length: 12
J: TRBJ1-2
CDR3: ASSSGGGSYGYT

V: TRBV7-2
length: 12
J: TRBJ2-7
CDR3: ASSLAGRGYEQY

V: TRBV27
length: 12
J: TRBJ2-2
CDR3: ASSLHRGGGELF

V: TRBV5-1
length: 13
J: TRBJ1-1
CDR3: ASSNPQGSNTEAF